This T cell receptor (beta chain) was identified in a study of blood T cell repertoires in COVID-19. The repertoire was sequenced with immunoSEQ multiplex PCR; TCRdb's copy has only in-frame clones and lacks some. Among over 150,000 clones, about 83% were seen once, and the ten largest hold about 12%. From germline, CDR1 is MNHNS and CDR2 SASEGT. V shed 2 bases, J shed 5 bases, and the junction held 8 bases outside the gene matches. This CDR3 is built from 15 residues. The sequenced material came from peripheral blood. The V call is TRBV6-1, the J call TRBJ2-7, with 8 bases fitting TRBD2. The source is a woman aged 55 to 70 with COVID-19, enrolled during active disease. The CDR3 spells CASSESQRETNEQYF. Written as DNA, the CDR3 is TGTGCCAGCAGTGAAAGCCAGCGGGAGACCAACGAGCAGTACTTC.